Listed here are 8 T cell receptor beta chains from one sample, sequenced in a study of T-cell reconstitution after alpha-beta-depleted transplantation in children. Unique molecular identifiers tagged the TCRbeta library. TCRdb re-called the PCR reads with MiXCR, one entry per CDR3 protein. The sample carries 350,000 to 400,000 distinct CDR3 sequences, approximately 20% recorded once. This specimen consisted of PBMCs from the stem cell graft donor, obtained from the stem cell graft. These receptors all stem from a human donor who donated a stem cell graft to a child with acute myeloid leukemia.

The chain employs TRBV24-1 and TRBJ2-1; TRBD2 matches 9 bases. The CDR3 is 18 amino acids. The trim removed 0 bases at V and 0 bases at J, leaving 5 bases unmatched. Per the germline V gene, CDR1 is KGHDR and CDR2 is SFDVKD. CDR3 residues: CATSDLSSGAYSYNEQFF. CDR3 DNA sequence: TGTGCCACCAGTGATTTGTCTAGCGGGGCCTACTCCTACAATGAGCAGTTCTTC.

This chain links TRBV12-3 or TRBV12-4 with TRBJ2-5, with 11 positions matching TRBD2. The ends lost 5 bases at V and 5 bases at J; junction bases unmatched: 7. The CDR3 is 15 amino acids. The CDR3, as DNA: TGTGCCAGCAGTCCGCTAGCGGGAGGAGGGGAGACCCAGTACTTC. It codes for CASSPLAGGGETQYF.

This clonotype came up once. The chain is built from TRBV28 and TRBJ2-7; 11 bases agree with TRBD2. There are 16 residues in the CDR3. J lost 4 bases, V lost 2 bases, and 7 bases had no gene match. The germline gives CDR1 MDHEN, CDR2 SYDVKM. The CDR3 loop reads CASSLTSGSLLYEQYF. As DNA, the CDR3 is TGTGCCAGCAGTTTAACTAGCGGGAGCCTACTTTACGAGCAGTACTTC.

This clonotype was picked up many times. The CDR3: CASADGRTDTQYF. CDR3 bases: TGTGCCAGCGCGGACGGCCGCACAGATACGCAGTATTTT. This chain uses TRBV5-6 with TRBJ2-3; no reliable D call. The V gene lost 7 bases and the J gene lost 1 base, with 10 bases spanning the gap. Per germline, CDR1 SGHDT and CDR2 YYEEEE. CDR3 length equals 13 residues.

The CDR3 spells CASSGTLTSGSPQYF. The CDR3 DNA sequence: TGCGCCAGCAGCGGGACATTGACTAGCGGGAGCCCCCAGTACTTC. This sequence joins TRBV4-1 and TRBJ2-7, with 12 bases lining up with TRBD2. The CDR3 spans 15 residues. Trimming at V came to 5 bases and at J to 10 bases, leaving 12 bases not matched to a gene. Germline CDR1 is MGHRA and CDR2 is YSYEKL.

This clonotype was detected a few times. The V call is TRBV6-2 or TRBV6-3, the J call TRBJ1-5; 7 positions match TRBD1. The CDR3 has 14 residues. The V gene's germline CDR1 is MNHEY and CDR2 SVGEGT. V lost 9 bases, J lost 2 bases, and 7 bases stayed unmatched. CDR3 bases: TGTGCCAGTGCGACAGGGAAGGGCAATCAGCCCCAGCATTTT. It is translated as CASATGKGNQPQHF.

The chain recombines TRBV3-1 with TRBJ2-3; 8 bases map to TRBD2. Germline V gene lookup returns CDR1 LGHDT and CDR2 YNNKEL (reference sequence). The CDR3 consists of 16 residues. V gave up 1 base and J gave up 2 bases; unmatched junction bases: 5. The CDR3 coding sequence is TGTGCCAGCAGCCAAGTAGGAGCGGGAGACACAGATACGCAGTATTTT. Residues: CASSQVGAGDTDTQYF.

The chain uses TRBV6-1 and TRBJ2-3; 7 bases match TRBD1. The CDR3 covers 14 residues. Germline V lookup: CDR1 MNHNS, CDR2 SASEGT. J gave up 5 bases and V 7 bases, and 9 bases lay outside the gene matches. The CDR3 nucleotides are TGTGCCAGCATCCCCCAGGGGGTTGAAGATACGCAGTATTTT. Amino acids: CASIPQGVEDTQYF.